This T cell receptor (beta chain) was identified in a study of T cell responses to AZD1222 COVID-19 vaccine. General study findings and limits: Donors were mostly white British, more females; clonal diversity possibly underestimated. Within unmutated variant regions lay the reported targets of nearly half of spike-specific TCRs. Seropositive at baseline were only six or seven AZD1222 recipients.

Method: immunoSEQ multiplex PCR; TCRdb's copy keeps in-frame clones and lacks some. The sample lists 45,000 or so clones; more than 80% were seen once. Germline CDR1 and CDR2: PRHDT and FYEKMQ (reference sequence). The CDR3 runs to 13 residues. Trimming left V 3 bases short and J 4 bases short, with 10 bases between. On this clone itself: Its antigen is unknown.

The source was peripheral blood, collected on day 0 of AZD1222 vaccination. The chain is built from TRBV13 and TRBJ2-7; perhaps TRBD2 as D (6 bases). This TCR was recovered from an adult in good health. CDR3 DNA: TGTGCCAGCAGCTTTGGAGGGAATTACGAGCAGTACTTC. It codes for CASSFGGNYEQYF.